The following is a T cell receptor (beta chain) sequence with its context. Its antigen is not known. This record comes from a study of T-cell reconstitution after alpha-beta-depleted transplantation in children. This CDR3 is 15 amino acids long. Trimming cost V 4 bases and J 2 bases, with 12 bases left between them. Germline CDR1 is SGHTA and CDR2 is FQGNSA. Study results and caveats: Day-60 TCRbeta diversity that was high in some patients was derived from surviving recipient T cells and thymic progenitors. T-cell numbers and diversity one year post-transplant derived largely from freshly generated T cells. Reportedly, alpha-beta T cells present about two months post-transplant originated from several hundred expanded clones of graft origin.

Unique molecular identifiers were incorporated into the prepared TCRbeta library. TCRdb re-analysed the PCR reads in MiXCR, keeping a single row per CDR3 protein. The table has about 980,000 distinct CDR3 sequences, less than 30% seen once. Here the sequenced sample was PBMCs, mostly from graft donor cells, taken 360 days after TCRalphabeta/CD19-depleted stem cell transplant. This TCR was recovered from a boy younger than two who had a stem cell transplant for SCID, so the T cells may come from the graft donor. This chain uses TRBV7-2 with TRBJ1-5; the D gene is possibly TRBD1 (6 bases). The CDR3 nucleotides read TGTGCCAGCAGCTCGACAGGAGTAGGCAATCAGCCCCAGCATTTT. Its translation is CASSSTGVGNQPQHF.